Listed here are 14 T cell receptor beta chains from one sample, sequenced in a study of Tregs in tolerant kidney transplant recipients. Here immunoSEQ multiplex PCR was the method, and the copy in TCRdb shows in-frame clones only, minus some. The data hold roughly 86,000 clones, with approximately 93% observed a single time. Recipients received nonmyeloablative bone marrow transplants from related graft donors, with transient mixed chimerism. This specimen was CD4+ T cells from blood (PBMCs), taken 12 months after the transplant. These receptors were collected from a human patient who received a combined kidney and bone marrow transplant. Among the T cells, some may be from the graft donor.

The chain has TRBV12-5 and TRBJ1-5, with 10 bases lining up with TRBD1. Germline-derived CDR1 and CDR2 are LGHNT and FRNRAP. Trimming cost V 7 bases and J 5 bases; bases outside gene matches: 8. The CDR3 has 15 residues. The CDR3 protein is CASANDRGPYQPQHF. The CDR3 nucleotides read TGTGCTAGTGCCAATGACAGGGGGCCTTATCAGCCCCAGCATTTT.

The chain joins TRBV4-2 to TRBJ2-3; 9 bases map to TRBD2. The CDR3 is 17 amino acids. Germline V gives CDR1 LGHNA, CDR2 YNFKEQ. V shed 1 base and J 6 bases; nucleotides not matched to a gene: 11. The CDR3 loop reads CASSQAPGLASGDTQYF. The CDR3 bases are TGTGCCAGCAGCCAAGCCCCGGGACTAGCCAGTGGGGATACGCAGTATTTT.

CDR3 loop: CASSLASGSTGELFF. The CDR3 DNA reads as TGTGCCAGCAGCTTAGCTAGCGGGAGTACCGGGGAGCTGTTTTTT. The genes are TRBV7-9 and TRBJ2-2; 9 bases fit TRBD2. Per the germline V gene, CDR1 is SEHNR and CDR2 is FQNEAQ (reference sequence). V shed 0 bases, J shed 5 bases, and the junction held 1 base outside the gene matches. CDR3 length equals 15 residues.

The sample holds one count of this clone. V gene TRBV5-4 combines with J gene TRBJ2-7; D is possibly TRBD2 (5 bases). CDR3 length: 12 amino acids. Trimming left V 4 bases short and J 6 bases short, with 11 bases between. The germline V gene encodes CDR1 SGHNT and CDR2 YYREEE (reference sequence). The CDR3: CASSPDAGEQYF. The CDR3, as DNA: TGTGCCAGCAGCCCGGATGCGGGCGAGCAGTACTTC.

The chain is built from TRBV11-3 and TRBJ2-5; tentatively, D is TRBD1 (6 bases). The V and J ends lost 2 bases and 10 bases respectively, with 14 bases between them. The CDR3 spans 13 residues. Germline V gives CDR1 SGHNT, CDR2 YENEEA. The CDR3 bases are TGTGCCAGCAGCTTAACAGGTCCGGGACACCAGTACTTC. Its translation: CASSLTGPGHQYF.

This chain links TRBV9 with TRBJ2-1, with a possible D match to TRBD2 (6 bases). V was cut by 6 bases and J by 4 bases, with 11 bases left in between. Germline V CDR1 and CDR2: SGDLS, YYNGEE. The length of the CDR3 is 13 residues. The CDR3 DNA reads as TGTGCCAGCACCCCGGCGGGGTACAATGAGCAGTTCTTC. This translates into CASTPAGYNEQFF.

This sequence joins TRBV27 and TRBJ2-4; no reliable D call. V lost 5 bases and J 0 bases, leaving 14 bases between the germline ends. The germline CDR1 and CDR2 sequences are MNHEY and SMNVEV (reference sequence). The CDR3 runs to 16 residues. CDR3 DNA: TGTGCCAGCAGTCCGCACGGTTACCTAGCCAAAAACATTCAGTACTTC. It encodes CASSPHGYLAKNIQYF.

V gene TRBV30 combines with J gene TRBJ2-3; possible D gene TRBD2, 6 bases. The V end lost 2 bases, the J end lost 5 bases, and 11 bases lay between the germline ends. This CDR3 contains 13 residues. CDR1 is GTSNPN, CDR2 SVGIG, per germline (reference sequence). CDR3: CAWSRESIDTQYF. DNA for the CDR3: TGTGCCTGGAGTCGGGAGTCAATAGATACGCAGTATTTT.

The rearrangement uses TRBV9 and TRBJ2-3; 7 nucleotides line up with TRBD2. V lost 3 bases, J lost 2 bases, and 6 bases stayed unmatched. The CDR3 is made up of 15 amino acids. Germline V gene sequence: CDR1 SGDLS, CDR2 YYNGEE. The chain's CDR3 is CASSARLASTDTQYF. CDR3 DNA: TGTGCCAGCAGCGCCAGACTAGCATCCACAGATACGCAGTATTTT.

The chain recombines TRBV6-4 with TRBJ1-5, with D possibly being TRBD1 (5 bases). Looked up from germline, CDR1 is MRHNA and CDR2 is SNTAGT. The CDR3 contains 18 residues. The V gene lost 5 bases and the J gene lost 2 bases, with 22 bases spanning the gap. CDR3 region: CASSPCLLQGSCNQPQHF. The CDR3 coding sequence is TGTGCCAGCAGTCCATGCCTACTTCAGGGATCCTGCAATCAGCCCCAGCATTTT.

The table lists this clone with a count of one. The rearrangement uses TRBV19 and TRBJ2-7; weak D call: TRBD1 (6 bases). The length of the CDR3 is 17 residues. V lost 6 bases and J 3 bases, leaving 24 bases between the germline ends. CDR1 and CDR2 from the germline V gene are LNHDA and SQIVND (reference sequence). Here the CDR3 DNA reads TGTGCCAGTAGCACCTGGCAGGGGATCCTCTCCTTCTACGAGCAGTACTTC. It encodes CASSTWQGILSFYEQYF.

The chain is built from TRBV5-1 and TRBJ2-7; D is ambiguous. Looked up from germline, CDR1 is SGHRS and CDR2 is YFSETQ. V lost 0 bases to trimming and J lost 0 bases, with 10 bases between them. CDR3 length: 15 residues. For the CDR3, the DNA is TGCGCCAGCAGCTTGGTTGGGCATAGCTCCTACGAGCAGTACTTC. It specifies CASSLVGHSSYEQYF.

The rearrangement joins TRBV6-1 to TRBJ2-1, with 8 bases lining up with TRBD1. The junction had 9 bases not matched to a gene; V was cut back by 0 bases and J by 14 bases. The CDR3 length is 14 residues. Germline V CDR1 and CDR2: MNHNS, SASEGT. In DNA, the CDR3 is TGTGCCAGCAGTGAAGCACTTCGGACAGGGTGGGAGTTCTTC. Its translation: CASSEALRTGWEFF.

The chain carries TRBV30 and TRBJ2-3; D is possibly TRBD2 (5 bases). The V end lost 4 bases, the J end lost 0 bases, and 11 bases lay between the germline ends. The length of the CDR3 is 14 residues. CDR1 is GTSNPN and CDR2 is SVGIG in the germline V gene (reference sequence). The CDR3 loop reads CAWMRAISTDTQYF. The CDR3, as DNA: TGTGCCTGGATGCGGGCAATTAGCACAGATACGCAGTATTTT.